A selection of T cell receptor beta chains follows, all from one sample in a study of T cell repertoires in cytomegalovirus infection. Their specific antigens are unknown. Each CDR3 protein gets one entry after TCRdb re-called the reads with MiXCR. The table records under 500,000 distinct CDR3 sequences, about 44% of them present only once. The specimen was cultured PBMCs, collected from culture after CMV antigen stimulation. Receptors originate from a human donor in good health (CMV status not recorded). Some clones in this sample may be carry-over from other donors' samples. CDR3s include the opening cysteine and the closing phenylalanine or tryptophan. The D gene is left open where the match is weak. A clone size is listed for some rows: how often the clone was seen (once, few, many), or a class if it is expanded.

V,D,size,J,DNA,CDR3
TRBV2,NA,NA,TRBJ2-3,TGTGCCAGCAGCCCCGGGTCAGATACGCAGTATTTT,CASSPGSDTQYF
TRBV24-1,NA,NA,TRBJ2-3,TGTGCCACCAGTGATTGGGCTAGGGCAGATACGCAGTATTTT,CATSDWARADTQYF
TRBV4-1,NA,few,TRBJ2-1,TGCGCCAGCAGCCCTTTGTGGGTTGGTAGCTCCTACAATGAGCAGTTCTTC,CASSPLWVGSSYNEQFF
TRBV6-8,TRBD2,NA,TRBJ2-5,TGTGCCAGCAGACCATTCGTCGGGACTATTCAAGAGACCCAGTACTTC,CASRPFVGTIQETQYF
TRBV2,NA,NA,TRBJ1-4,TGTGCCCGCAGCCAGGGACCTAATGAAAAACTGTTTTTT,CARSQGPNEKLFF
TRBV7-9,NA,NA,TRBJ1-4,TGTGCCAGCAGCTTAGCCCAGGGCCCACTTAATGAAAAACTGTTTTTT,CASSLAQGPLNEKLFF
TRBV11-2,TRBD2,few,TRBJ2-5,TGTGCCAGCAGAGGGCGGGGAGGGACGGCGACCCAGTACTTC,CASRGRGGTATQYF
TRBV2,NA,NA,TRBJ2-1,TGTGCCAGCAGGCAGGACTCAACCTCCTACAATGAGCAGTTCTTC,CASRQDSTSYNEQFF
TRBV20-1,TRBD1,NA,TRBJ2-7,TGCAGTGCTACAACTGAAAGGACAGGGAACTACGAGCAGTACTTC,CSATTERTGNYEQYF
TRBV4-1,TRBD2,few,TRBJ2-5,TGCGCCAGCAGCCAAGACCCAGCGGGGGGGGATGAGACCCAGTACTTC,CASSQDPAGGDETQYF
TRBV5-1,NA,NA,TRBJ2-1,TGCGCCAGCAGCTTGGGTCCTGGGAATTACAATGAGCAGTTCTTC,CASSLGPGNYNEQFF
TRBV7-6,TRBD2,NA,TRBJ2-7,TGTGCCAGCAGCTATACAAGCGGGAGGAACGAGCAGTACTTC,CASSYTSGRNEQYF
TRBV4-2,NA,NA,TRBJ2-3,TGTGCCAGCAGCCAAGGCCAGAGGGGGATCCGAGATACGCAGTATTTT,CASSQGQRGIRDTQYF
TRBV6-1,TRBD2,few,TRBJ2-7,TGTGCCAGCAGTGGAAGACAGTCCGGGACTAGCGGGAGGCCCTACGAGCAGTACTTC,CASSGRQSGTSGRPYEQYF
TRBV7-9,NA,once,TRBJ2-2,TGTGCCAGCCGGTGGACACGCACCGGGGAGCTGTTTTTT,CASRWTRTGELFF
TRBV7-2,NA,once,TRBJ2-3,TGTGCCAGCAGCCGGCCGACGGACCCGAGAACGCAGTATTTT,CASSRPTDPRTQYF
TRBV7-9,NA,NA,TRBJ2-7,TGTGCCAGCAGCCCCAGCTATCCCGGGACTCCAGACTACGAGCAGTACTTC,CASSPSYPGTPDYEQYF
TRBV6-8,TRBD1,NA,TRBJ2-7,TGTGCCAGCCAACGGCCGGGACAGGGAGGTCAGGGCTCCTACGAGCAGTACTTC,CASQRPGQGGQGSYEQYF
TRBV27,NA,few,TRBJ1-1,TGTGCCAGCAGTTTATCCTGGACGGGGGACACTGAAGCTTTCTTT,CASSLSWTGDTEAFF
TRBV6-1,TRBD2,NA,TRBJ2-7,TGTGCCAGCAGTTTACAGACTAGCGGGGTCTACGAGCAGTACTTC,CASSLQTSGVYEQYF
TRBV7-6,TRBD2,few,TRBJ2-1,TGTGCCAGCAGTTCTCTAGCGGGAGGAAAGGGTGAGCAGTTCTTC,CASSSLAGGKGEQFF
TRBV27,TRBD1,NA,TRBJ2-7,TGTGCCAGCAGTTCCCGGGACAGAACCCACTACGAGCAGTACTTC,CASSSRDRTHYEQYF
TRBV7-2,NA,NA,TRBJ1-5,TGTGCCAGCAGCGCCGGGCTGACTATCAATCAGCCCCAGCATTTT,CASSAGLTINQPQHF
TRBV7-2,TRBD1,NA,TRBJ2-1,TGTGCCAGCAGCCCCGGGACAGGGGTGTCCCATGAGCAGTTCTTC,CASSPGTGVSHEQFF
TRBV24-1,NA,NA,TRBJ2-2,TGTGCCACCAGTGCAGCGAACACCGGGGAGCTGTTTTTT,CATSAANTGELFF
TRBV7-8,NA,few,TRBJ2-5,TGTGCCAGCAGCTCCCTCGAGGTGATTCAAGAGACCCAGTACTTC,CASSSLEVIQETQYF
TRBV19,NA,NA,TRBJ1-5,TGTGCCAGTAGTCGGGCAGGGTGGACCAATCAGCCCCAGCATTTT,CASSRAGWTNQPQHF
TRBV14,NA,NA,TRBJ2-7,TGTGCCAGCAGCCCACTGGGTCAGACCTACGAGCAGTACTTC,CASSPLGQTYEQYF
TRBV7-6,TRBD2,NA,TRBJ2-1,TGTGCCAGCAGCTTTGTGACTAGCGTAAGGCTCAATGAGCAGTTCTTC,CASSFVTSVRLNEQFF
TRBV18,TRBD2,NA,TRBJ2-1,TGTGCCAGCTCACCAATGCGGCGGGAGAGTGCCTACAATGAGCAGTTCTTC,CASSPMRRESAYNEQFF
TRBV7-9,NA,NA,TRBJ2-3,TGTGCCAGCAGCTTAGGGGGCCGAGTCACAGATACGCAGTATTTT,CASSLGGRVTDTQYF
TRBV7-8,NA,many,TRBJ1-1,TGTGCCAGCAGCTACCCTCGGGGTGGTAACACTGAAGCTTTCTTT,CASSYPRGGNTEAFF
TRBV6-2/TRBV6-3,TRBD1,NA,TRBJ2-7,TGTGCCAGCGCCGAGAGGGACAGGGGGCCCTACGAGCAGTACTTC,CASAERDRGPYEQYF
TRBV7-2,TRBD1,few,TRBJ1-6,TGTGCCAGCAGCTTACTGACAGGGGACAATTCACCCCTCCACTTT,CASSLLTGDNSPLHF
TRBV12-3/TRBV12-4,TRBD2,few,TRBJ2-1,TGTGCCAGCAGTTCCTCCCCTTGGACTAGCGGGGGGGGCGGTGAGCAGTTCTTC,CASSSSPWTSGGGGEQFF
TRBV19,NA,few,TRBJ2-7,TGTGCCACGAACGACTCGCCAGCCTCCTACGAGCAGTACTTC,CATNDSPASYEQYF
TRBV6-1,NA,few,TRBJ1-5,TGTGCCAGCAGCCCGATCGAAAGATCGTCGGAGCCCCAGCATTTT,CASSPIERSSEPQHF
TRBV5-1,TRBD2,NA,TRBJ2-2,TGCGCCAGCAGCCCAGGACTAGCGACTAACACCGGGGAGCTGTTTTTT,CASSPGLATNTGELFF
TRBV5-6,NA,NA,TRBJ2-3,TGTGCCAGCAGCGACTTAGCAGATACGCAGTATTTT,CASSDLADTQYF
TRBV29-1,TRBD1,NA,TRBJ1-1,TGCAGCGTACAGGGGCGGCTGAACACTGAAGCTTTCTTT,CSVQGRLNTEAFF
TRBV19,TRBD1,NA,TRBJ1-4,TGTGCCAGCCGAGCAGGGGGTTGGGAAAAACTGTTTTTT,CASRAGGWEKLFF
TRBV7-2,NA,few,TRBJ2-5,TGTGCCAGCAGCTTAGCGTTCAGCGGGTTCCAAGAGACCCAGTACTTC,CASSLAFSGFQETQYF
TRBV7-6,TRBD1,NA,TRBJ1-2,TGTGCCAGCAGCTTTCCCGACAGGGAGAAGTATGGCTACACCTTC,CASSFPDREKYGYTF
TRBV7-2,TRBD2,NA,TRBJ2-1,TGTGCCAGCAACGCTATGCCGGGAGGGTACAATGAGCAGTTCTTC,CASNAMPGGYNEQFF
TRBV7-2,TRBD2,few,TRBJ2-7,TGTGCCAGCACCCCGGGACTAGCGCTAACCTACGAGCAGTACTTC,CASTPGLALTYEQYF
TRBV7-9,NA,NA,TRBJ1-5,TGTGCCAGCAGCTTGAACAGTGATCAGCCCCAGCATTTT,CASSLNSDQPQHF
TRBV4-2,NA,NA,TRBJ2-7,TGTGCCAGCAGCCAAGATCCAGGACCCTACGAGCAGTACTTC,CASSQDPGPYEQYF
TRBV20-1,TRBD2,NA,TRBJ2-1,TGCAGTGCTAGAGATGGCGCTAGCGGGACAAATGAGCAGTTCTTC,CSARDGASGTNEQFF
TRBV6-5,TRBD2,few,TRBJ2-5,TGTGCCAGCAGTTACGGGAGGGCAGATCGGTACCAAGAGACCCAGTACTTC,CASSYGRADRYQETQYF
TRBV7-2,NA,NA,TRBJ2-1,TGTGCCAGCAGCTTAGTTGTCGGAGACTACAATGAGCAGTTCTTC,CASSLVVGDYNEQFF
TRBV4-1,NA,NA,TRBJ2-2,TGCGCCAGCAGCCAAATACCCGGGGAGCTGTTTTTT,CASSQIPGELFF
TRBV10-3,TRBD1,NA,TRBJ2-3,TGTGCCATCAGCGGACAGGAGAGGGGTGGCGGCAGCACAGATACGCAGTATTTT,CAISGQERGGGSTDTQYF
TRBV7-2,NA,few,TRBJ1-2,TGTGCCAGCAGCGTGGGGGGTGGCTATGGCTACACCTTC,CASSVGGGYGYTF
TRBV20-1,NA,few,TRBJ1-1,TGCAGTGCTAGAGTAGCAGGGCTAACTGAAGCTTTCTTT,CSARVAGLTEAFF
TRBV19,NA,NA,TRBJ2-1,TGTGCCAGTAGTATAGGCGCAGGTCCAAACTACAATGAGCAGTTCTTC,CASSIGAGPNYNEQFF